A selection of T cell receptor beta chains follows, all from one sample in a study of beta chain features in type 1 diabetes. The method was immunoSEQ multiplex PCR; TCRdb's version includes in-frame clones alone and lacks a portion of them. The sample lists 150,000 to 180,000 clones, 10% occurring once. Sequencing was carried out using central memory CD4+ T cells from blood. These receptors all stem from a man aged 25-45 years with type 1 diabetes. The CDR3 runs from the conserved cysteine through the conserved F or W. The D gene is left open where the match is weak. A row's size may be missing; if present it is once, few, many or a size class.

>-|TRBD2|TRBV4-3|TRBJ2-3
TGCGCCAGCAGCCAGGGACTAGCGGGAGGAAATACGCAGTATTTT
CASSQGLAGGNTQYF
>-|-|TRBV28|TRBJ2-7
TGTGCCAGCAGTTTACAGATATCCTACGAGCAGTACTTC
CASSLQISYEQYF
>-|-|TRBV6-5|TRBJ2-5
TGTGCCAGCAAGGAAGCGCACCAAGAGACCCAGTACTTC
CASKEAHQETQYF
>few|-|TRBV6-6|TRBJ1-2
TGTGCCATCAGCCCGGCTCCGGGGAATGGCTACACCTTC
CAISPAPGNGYTF
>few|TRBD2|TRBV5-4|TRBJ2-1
TGTGCCAGCAGTCAGACTAGCGGGAAGATCAATGAGCAGTTCTTC
CASSQTSGKINEQFF
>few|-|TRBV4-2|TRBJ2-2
TGTGCCAGCAGCCAAGCCCAGGGATTCACCGGGGAGCTGTTTTTT
CASSQAQGFTGELFF
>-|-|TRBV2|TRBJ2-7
TGTGCCAGCAGCAACTACGAGCAGTACTTC
CASSNYEQYF
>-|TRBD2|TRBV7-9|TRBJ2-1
TGTGCCAGCAACGCATATAGCGGGGGATCGCACAATGAGCAGTTCTTC
CASNAYSGGSHNEQFF
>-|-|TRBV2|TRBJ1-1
TGTGCCAGCCATAGGAGCCACGCTGTTTCTGAAGCTTTCTTT
CASHRSHAVSEAFF
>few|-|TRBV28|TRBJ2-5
TGTGCCAGCAGTACCTCTACAGTGTACCAAGAGACCCAGTACTTC
CASSTSTVYQETQYF
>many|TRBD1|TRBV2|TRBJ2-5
TGTGCCAGCAGTGAGGGACAGCAAGAGACCCAGTACTTC
CASSEGQQETQYF
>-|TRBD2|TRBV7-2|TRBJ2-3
TGTGCCAGCAGCCGGGATAGCGGGGGGCGAGATACGCAGTATTTT
CASSRDSGGRDTQYF
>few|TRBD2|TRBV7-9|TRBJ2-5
TGTGCCAGCAGGAGGGAGGGGGAGACCCAGTACTTC
CASRREGETQYF
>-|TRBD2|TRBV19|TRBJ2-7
TGTGCCAGTAGGGGACTAGCGGGAGGGTACAACGAGCAGTACTTC
CASRGLAGGYNEQYF
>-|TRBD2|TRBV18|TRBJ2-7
TGTGCCAGCTCACCTTCCGGGACTAGCGATTACGAGCAGTACTTC
CASSPSGTSDYEQYF
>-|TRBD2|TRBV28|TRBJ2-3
TGTGCCACCCTCGGGAGGACAGATACGCAGTATTTT
CATLGRTDTQYF
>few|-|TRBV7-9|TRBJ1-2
TGTGCCAGCAGCTTAGCCCCCACAGGGTCTGGCTATGGCTACACCTTC
CASSLAPTGSGYGYTF
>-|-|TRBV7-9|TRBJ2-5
TGTGCCAGCAGCGCCCAAGCGGAGACCCAGTACTTC
CASSAQAETQYF
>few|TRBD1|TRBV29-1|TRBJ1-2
TGCAGCGTCGCAGGGGGCCAGGTACGTCGTGGCTACACCTTC
CSVAGGQVRRGYTF
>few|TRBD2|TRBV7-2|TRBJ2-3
TGTGCCAGCAGCGACCGACTAGCGGGAGCGGGAGATACGCAGTATTTT
CASSDRLAGAGDTQYF
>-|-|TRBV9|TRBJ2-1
TGTGCCAGCAGCGCCCTAGGGGGGGTCTCCTACAATGAGCAGTTCTTC
CASSALGGVSYNEQFF
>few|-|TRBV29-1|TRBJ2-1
TGCAGCGCCGACGCCGGGGCTATAAAGGGGGATGAGCAGTTCTTC
CSADAGAIKGDEQFF
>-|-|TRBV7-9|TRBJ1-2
TGTGCCAGCAGCTCCTATTATGGCTACACCTTC
CASSSYYGYTF
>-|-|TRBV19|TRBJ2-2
TGTGCCAGTAGTATGGTTCTCGGCGGGGAGCTGTTTTTT
CASSMVLGGELFF
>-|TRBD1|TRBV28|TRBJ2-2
TGTGCCAGCAGCGGACAGGGTAAAGGCGGGGAGCTGTTTTTT
CASSGQGKGGELFF
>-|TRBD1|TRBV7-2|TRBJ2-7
TGTGCCAGCAGCGGACCCGGACAGGGTGTTCGCGAGCAGTACTTC
CASSGPGQGVREQYF
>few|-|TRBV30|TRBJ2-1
TGTGCCTGGTCGGGAGACTCCTACAATGAGCAGTTCTTC
CAWSGDSYNEQFF
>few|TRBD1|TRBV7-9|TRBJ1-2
TGTGCCAGCAGCTTGGAGGGGGCGCGGGGCTACACCTTC
CASSLEGARGYTF
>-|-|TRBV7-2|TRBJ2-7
TGTGCCAGCAGCTCCATGATCGGGGAGCAGTACTTC
CASSSMIGEQYF
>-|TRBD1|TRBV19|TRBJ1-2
TGTGCCAGTGCCCCGGGACAGACGTACTATGGCTACACCTTC
CASAPGQTYYGYTF
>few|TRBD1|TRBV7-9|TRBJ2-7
TGTGCCAGCAGCTTTGGGCAGGGGGCCGACTCCGAGCAGTACTTC
CASSFGQGADSEQYF
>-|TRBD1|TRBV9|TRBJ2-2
TGTGCCAGCAGCGCCGACACGACAGGGGCCGTATCCGGGGAGCTGTTTTTT
CASSADTTGAVSGELFF
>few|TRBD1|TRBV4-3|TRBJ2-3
TGCGCCAGCAGCCAAGATCGAGGGGGCGCAGATACGCAGTATTTT
CASSQDRGGADTQYF
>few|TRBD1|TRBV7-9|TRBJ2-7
TGTGCCAGCAGCCTTGGACAGGGCCCTTCCTACGAGCAGTACTTC
CASSLGQGPSYEQYF
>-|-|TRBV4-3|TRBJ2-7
TGCGCCAGCAGCCAAGATTACTCGGGTGAGCAGTACTTC
CASSQDYSGEQYF
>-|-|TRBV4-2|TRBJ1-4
TGTGCCAGCAGCCAAGATGCCCCGCGGGGTGAAAAACTGTTTTTT
CASSQDAPRGEKLFF
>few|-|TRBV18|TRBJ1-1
TGTGCCAGCTCACCAGAACAGGGCTTGAACACTGAAGCTTTCTTT
CASSPEQGLNTEAFF
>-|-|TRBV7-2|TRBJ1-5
TGTGCCAGCAGCTCGTCGGGACTGCGTCCGCATTTT
CASSSSGLRPHF
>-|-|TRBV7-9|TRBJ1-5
TGTGCCAGCAGCCCCGAGGAGTCGAATCAGCCCCAGCATTTT
CASSPEESNQPQHF
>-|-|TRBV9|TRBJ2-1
TGTGCCAGCACCGAGGGACTGCCGCCCCCTTACAATGAGCAGTTCTTC
CASTEGLPPPYNEQFF